This record covers a single T cell receptor (beta chain). The same CDR3 can be traced to other DNA sequences in this sample. This record comes from a study of shared clonotypes between healthy human individuals. Looking at the study overall: A couple of women and a few men aged 18 to 49 served as donors.

V was cut by 6 bases and J by 0 bases, with 9 bases left in between. This CDR3 contains 13 residues. Per the germline V gene, CDR1 is MNHEY and CDR2 is SMNVEV (reference sequence). The data were produced by immunoSEQ multiplex PCR, yet TCRdb's version contains in-frame clones alone and is incomplete. This table has some 630,000 clones, more than 70% appearing once. The V gene is TRBV27, the J gene TRBJ2-7, with unresolved D. The sequenced sample was memory CD4+ T cells sorted from blood. Subset specified: CD45RA-negative fraction. The receptor was isolated from a woman aged 30 to 39 in good health. The CDR3 region has the DNA TGTGCCAGCAGACCGATAAGCTCCTACGAGCAGTACTTC. As protein: CASRPISSYEQYF.